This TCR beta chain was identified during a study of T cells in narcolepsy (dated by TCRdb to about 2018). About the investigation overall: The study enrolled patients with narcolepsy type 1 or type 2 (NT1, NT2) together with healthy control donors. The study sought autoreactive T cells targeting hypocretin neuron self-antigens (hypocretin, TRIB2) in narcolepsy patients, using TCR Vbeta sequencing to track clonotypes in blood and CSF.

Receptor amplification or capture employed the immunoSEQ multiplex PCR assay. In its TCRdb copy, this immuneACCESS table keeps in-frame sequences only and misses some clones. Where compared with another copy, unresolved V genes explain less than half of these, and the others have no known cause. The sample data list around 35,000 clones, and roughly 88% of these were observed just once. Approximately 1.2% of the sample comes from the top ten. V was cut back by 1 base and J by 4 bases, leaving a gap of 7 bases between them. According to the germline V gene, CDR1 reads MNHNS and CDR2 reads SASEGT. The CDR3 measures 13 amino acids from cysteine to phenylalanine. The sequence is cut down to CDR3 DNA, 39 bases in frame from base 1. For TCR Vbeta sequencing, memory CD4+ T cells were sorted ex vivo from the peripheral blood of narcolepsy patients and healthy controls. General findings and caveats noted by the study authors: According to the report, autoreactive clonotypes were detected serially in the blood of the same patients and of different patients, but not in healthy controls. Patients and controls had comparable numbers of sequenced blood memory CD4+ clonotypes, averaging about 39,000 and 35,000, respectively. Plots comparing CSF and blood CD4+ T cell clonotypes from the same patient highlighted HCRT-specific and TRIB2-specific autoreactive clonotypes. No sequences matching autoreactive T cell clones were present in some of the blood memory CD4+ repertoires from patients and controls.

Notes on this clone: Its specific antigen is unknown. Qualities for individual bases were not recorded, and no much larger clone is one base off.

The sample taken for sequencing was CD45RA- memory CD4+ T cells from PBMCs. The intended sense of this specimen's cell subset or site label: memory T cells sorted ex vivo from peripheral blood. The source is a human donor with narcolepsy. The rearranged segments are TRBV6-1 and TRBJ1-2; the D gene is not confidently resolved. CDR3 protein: CASSEETGYGYTF. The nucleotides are TGTGCCAGCAGTGAAGAGACGGGCTATGGCTACACCTTC.